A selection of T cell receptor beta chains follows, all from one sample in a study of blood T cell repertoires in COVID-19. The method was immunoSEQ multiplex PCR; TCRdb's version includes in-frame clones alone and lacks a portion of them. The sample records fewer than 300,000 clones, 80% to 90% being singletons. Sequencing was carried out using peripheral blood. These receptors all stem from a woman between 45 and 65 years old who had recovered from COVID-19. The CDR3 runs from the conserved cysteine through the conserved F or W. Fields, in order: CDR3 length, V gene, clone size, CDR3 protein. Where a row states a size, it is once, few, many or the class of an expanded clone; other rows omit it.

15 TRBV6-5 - CASSYWLADYNEQFF
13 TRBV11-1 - CASSARQGSEAFF
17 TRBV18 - CASSPPGRAGGTDTQYF
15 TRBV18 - CASSPRQGPQETQYF
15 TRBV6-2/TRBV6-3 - CASSYGGAGNQPQHF
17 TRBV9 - CASSVEGEPRGRNTIYF
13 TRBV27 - CASSRPGDYGYTF
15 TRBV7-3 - CASSPQGQGNYGYTF
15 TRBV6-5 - CASSGLAGIQETQYF
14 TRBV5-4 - CASSLEGGEAPLHF
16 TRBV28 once CASSPPLAASTDTQYF
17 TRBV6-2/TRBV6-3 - CASSLSPPGGNTDTQYF
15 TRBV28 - CASSQIAGGINEQFF
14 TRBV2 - CASRKDWGQETQYF
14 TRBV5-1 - CASSPGVGQETQYF
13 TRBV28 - CASRSSGGGEQFF
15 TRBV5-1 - CASSLQGQGDWGLDF
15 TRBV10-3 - CAISEYEGSASEQYF
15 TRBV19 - CASNPRQGASQPQHF
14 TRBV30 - CAWSVLTSRGELFF
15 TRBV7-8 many CASSSDTSSYNEQFF
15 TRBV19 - CASSIRGAYTGELFF
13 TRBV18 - CASSPPRRGEQYF
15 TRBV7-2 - CASSFDRGSQETQYF
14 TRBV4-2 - CASSQDTGKNEQFF
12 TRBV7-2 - CASSSLGYGYTF
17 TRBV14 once CASSKLRGGSSYNEQFF
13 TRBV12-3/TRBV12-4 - CASSLNEGGEQYF
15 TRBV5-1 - CASSVARDYGETQYF
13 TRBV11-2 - CAFAGDREYEQYF
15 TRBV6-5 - CASSFRLAGGETQYF
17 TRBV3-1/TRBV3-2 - CASSQGPGLADKETQYF
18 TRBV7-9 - CASSLARTGGSSVNGYTF
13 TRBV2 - CATRREGGTEAFF
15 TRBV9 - CASSEQGAPTDTQYF
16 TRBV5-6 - CASSLDRGLMLETQYF
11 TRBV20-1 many CSAPGTYEQYF
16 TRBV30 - CAWSAERRGSGNTIYF
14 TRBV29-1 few CSVRGTGGSNEQFF
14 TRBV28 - CASSEDSRNQPQHF
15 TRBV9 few CASSVVSGQGVGYTF
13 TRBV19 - CASNPTGTAEAFF